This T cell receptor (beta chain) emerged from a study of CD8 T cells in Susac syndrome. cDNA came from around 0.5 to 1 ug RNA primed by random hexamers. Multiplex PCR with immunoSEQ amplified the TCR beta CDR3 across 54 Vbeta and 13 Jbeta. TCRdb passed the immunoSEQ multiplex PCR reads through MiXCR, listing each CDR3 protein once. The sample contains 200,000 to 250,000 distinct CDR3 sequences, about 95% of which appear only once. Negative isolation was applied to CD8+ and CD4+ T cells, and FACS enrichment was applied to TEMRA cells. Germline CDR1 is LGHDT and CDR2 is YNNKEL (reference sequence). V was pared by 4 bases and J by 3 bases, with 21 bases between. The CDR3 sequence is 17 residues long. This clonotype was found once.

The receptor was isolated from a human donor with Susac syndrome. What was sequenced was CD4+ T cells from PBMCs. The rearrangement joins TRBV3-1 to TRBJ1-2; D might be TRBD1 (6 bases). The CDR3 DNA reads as TGTGCCAGCAGCCCGCCTATTCAGGGGAGAGGGGACTATGGCTACACCTTC. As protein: CASSPPIQGRGDYGYTF. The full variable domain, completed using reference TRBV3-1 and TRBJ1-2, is DTAVSQTPKYLVTQMGNDKSIKCEQNLGHDTMYWYKQDSKKFLKIMFSYNNKELIINETVPNRFSPKSPDKAHLNLHINSLELGDSAVYFCASSPPIQGRGDYGYTFGSGTRLTVV.